This T cell receptor beta chain emerged from a study of technical replicates of blood from several donors. The CDR3 length is 13 residues. CDR1 is GTSNPN and CDR2 is SVGIG in the germline V gene (reference sequence). V was pared by 1 base and J by 4 bases, with 10 bases between. The table came from immunoSEQ multiplex PCR; TCRdb's copy has only in-frame clones and leaves some out. The data contain more than 45,000 clones, just under 95% of them singletons. This chain connects TRBV30 to TRBJ1-1, with D perhaps matching TRBD1 (5 bases). Sequencing was done on a sample of PBMCs. This TCR was recovered from a human donor in good health. Some clones in this sample may be carry-over from other donors' samples. The DNA for the CDR3 is TGTGCCTGGAGTGCATCAGGGTTCACTGAAGCTTTCTTT. Amino acid sequence: CAWSASGFTEAFF.